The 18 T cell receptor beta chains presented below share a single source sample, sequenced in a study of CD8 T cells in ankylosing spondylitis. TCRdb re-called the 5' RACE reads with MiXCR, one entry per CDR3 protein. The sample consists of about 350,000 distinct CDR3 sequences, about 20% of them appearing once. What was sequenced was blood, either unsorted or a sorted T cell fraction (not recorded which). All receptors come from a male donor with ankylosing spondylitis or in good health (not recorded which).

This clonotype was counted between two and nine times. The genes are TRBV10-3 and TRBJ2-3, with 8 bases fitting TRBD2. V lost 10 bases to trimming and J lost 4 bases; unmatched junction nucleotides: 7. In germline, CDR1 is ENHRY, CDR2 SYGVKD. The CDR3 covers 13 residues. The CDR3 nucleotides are TGTGCCACCGGGAGCGGGGGTGCAGATACGCAGTATTTT. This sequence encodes CATGSGGADTQYF.

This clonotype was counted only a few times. CDR3 coding DNA: TGTGCCAGCAGCCAAGATAGCAGGGGCGGGACCTACAATGAGCAGTTCTTC. Protein product: CASSQDSRGGTYNEQFF. The J gene is TRBJ2-1, the V gene TRBV3-1; D assignment may be TRBD1 or TRBD2 (6 bases each). The CDR3 runs 17 residues. The V and J ends lost 0 bases and 2 bases respectively, with 14 bases between them. CDR1 and CDR2 (germline): LGHDT, YNNKEL (reference sequence).

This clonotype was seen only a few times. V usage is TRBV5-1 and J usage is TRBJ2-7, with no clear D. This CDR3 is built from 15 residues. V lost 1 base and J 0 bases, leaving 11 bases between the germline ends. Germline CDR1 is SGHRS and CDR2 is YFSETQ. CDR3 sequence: CASSLFAGHSYEQYF. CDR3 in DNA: TGCGCCAGCAGCTTGTTTGCCGGGCACTCCTACGAGCAGTACTTC. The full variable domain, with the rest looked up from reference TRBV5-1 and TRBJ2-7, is KAGVTQTPRYLIKTRGQQVTLSCSPISGHRSVSWYQQTPGQGLQFLFEYFSETQRNKGNFPGRFSGRQFSNSRSEMNVSTLELGDSALYLCASSLFAGHSYEQYFGPGTRLTVT.

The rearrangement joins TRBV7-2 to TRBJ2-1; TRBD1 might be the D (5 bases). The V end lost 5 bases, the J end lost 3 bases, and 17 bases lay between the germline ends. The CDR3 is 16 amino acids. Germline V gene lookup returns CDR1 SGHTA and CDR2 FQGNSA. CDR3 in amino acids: CASSPSWGGDYNEQFF. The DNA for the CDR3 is TGTGCCAGCAGCCCATCTTGGGGCGGTGACTACAATGAGCAGTTCTTC.

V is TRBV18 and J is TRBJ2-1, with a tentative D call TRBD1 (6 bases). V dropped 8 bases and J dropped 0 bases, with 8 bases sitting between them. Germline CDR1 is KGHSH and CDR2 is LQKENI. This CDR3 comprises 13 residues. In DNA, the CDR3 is TGTGCCAGCAACAGGGACTCCTACAATGAGCAGTTCTTC. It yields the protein CASNRDSYNEQFF.

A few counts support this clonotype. CDR3 in DNA: TGCAGTGCAGTTAGCGGGGGGGCCTCCTACAATGAGCAGTTCTTC. Encoded protein: CSAVSGGASYNEQFF. This chain uses TRBV20-1 with TRBJ2-1; 11 nucleotides align to TRBD2. The germline V gene has CDR1 DFQATT and CDR2 SNEGSKA (reference sequence). This CDR3 has 15 amino acids. V was pared by 6 bases and J by 0 bases, with 4 bases of the junction left unmatched.

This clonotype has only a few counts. This chain's CDR3 is CASSQSEVSGANVLTF. The CDR3 region has the DNA TGTGCCAGCAGCCAGTCGGAGGTTTCCGGGGCCAACGTCCTGACTTTC. V usage is TRBV28 and J usage is TRBJ2-6; D perhaps matches TRBD2 (5 bases). With 6 bases removed from V and 4 bases from J, the gap between germline ends came to 16 bases. Germline assignment: CDR1 MDHEN and CDR2 SYDVKM. The CDR3 runs 16 residues.

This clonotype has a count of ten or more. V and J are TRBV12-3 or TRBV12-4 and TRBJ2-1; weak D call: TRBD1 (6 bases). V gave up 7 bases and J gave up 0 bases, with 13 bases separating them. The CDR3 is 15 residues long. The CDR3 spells CASTGRGSSYNEQFF. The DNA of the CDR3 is TGTGCCAGCACCGGCAGGGGAAGCTCCTACAATGAGCAGTTCTTC.

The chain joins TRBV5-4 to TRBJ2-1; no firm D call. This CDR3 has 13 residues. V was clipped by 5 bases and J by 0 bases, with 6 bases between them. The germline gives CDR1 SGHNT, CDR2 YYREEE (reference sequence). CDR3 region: CASRDLSYNEQFF. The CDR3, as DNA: TGTGCCAGCAGGGATCTCTCCTACAATGAGCAGTTCTTC. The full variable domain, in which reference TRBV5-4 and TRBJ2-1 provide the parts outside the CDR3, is ETGVTQSPTHLIKTRGQQVTLRCSSQSGHNTVSWYQQALGQGPQFIFQYYREEENGRGNFPPRFSGLQFPNYSSELNVNALELDDSALYLCASRDLSYNEQFFGPGTRLTVL.

CDR3 DNA: TGTGCCAGCAGCCCGGCATCCTACAATGAGCAGTTCTTC. Translated, it gives CASSPASYNEQFF. The chain uses TRBV11-2 and TRBJ2-1; D unresolved. Germline lookup yields CDR1 SGHAT and CDR2 FQNNGV. This CDR3 has 13 amino acids. V was shortened by 5 bases and J by 1 base, with 6 bases between the two germline ends.

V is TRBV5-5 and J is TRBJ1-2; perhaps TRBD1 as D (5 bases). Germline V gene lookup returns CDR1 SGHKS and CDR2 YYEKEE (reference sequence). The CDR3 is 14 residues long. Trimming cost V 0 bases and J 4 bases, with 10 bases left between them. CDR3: CASSLDGAGYGYTF. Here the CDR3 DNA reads TGTGCCAGCAGCTTGGACGGGGCCGGCTATGGCTACACCTTC.

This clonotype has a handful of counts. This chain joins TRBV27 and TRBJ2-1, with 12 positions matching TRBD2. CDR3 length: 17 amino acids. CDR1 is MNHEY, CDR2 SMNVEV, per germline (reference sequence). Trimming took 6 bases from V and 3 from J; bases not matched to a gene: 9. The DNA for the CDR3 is TGTGCCAGCAGCCCTAGCGGGGGGGCCTCCCTCTACAATGAGCAGTTCTTC. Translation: CASSPSGGASLYNEQFF.

The CDR3 here is CASSSGGLEQYF. DNA for the CDR3: TGTGCCAGCTCTAGCGGGGGGCTGGAGCAGTACTTC. This chain connects TRBV27 to TRBJ2-7, with TRBD2 matching 11 bases. CDR1 and CDR2 (germline): MNHEY, SMNVEV (reference sequence). V was clipped by 8 bases and J by 7 bases; unmatched bases: 4. The CDR3 has 12 residues.

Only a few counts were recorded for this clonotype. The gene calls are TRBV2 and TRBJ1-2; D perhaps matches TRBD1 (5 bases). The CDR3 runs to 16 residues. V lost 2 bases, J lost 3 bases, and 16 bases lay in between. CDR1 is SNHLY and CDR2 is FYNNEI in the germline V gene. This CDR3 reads CASSEIRGVKDYGYTF. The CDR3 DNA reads TGTGCCAGCAGTGAAATTCGGGGGGTGAAGGACTATGGCTACACCTTC.

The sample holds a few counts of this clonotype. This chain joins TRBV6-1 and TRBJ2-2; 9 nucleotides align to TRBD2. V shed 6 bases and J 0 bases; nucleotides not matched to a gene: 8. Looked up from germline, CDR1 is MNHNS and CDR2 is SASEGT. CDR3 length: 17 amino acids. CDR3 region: CASSPLSGGPNTGELFF. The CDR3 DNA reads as TGTGCCAGCAGCCCCCTTAGCGGGGGACCGAACACCGGGGAGCTGTTTTTT.

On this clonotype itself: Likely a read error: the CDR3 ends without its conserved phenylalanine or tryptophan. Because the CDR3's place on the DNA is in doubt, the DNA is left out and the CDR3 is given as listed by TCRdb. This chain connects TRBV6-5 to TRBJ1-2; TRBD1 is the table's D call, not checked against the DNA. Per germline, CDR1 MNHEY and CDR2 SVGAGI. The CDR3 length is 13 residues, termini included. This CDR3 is CASSPYGGHRESI.

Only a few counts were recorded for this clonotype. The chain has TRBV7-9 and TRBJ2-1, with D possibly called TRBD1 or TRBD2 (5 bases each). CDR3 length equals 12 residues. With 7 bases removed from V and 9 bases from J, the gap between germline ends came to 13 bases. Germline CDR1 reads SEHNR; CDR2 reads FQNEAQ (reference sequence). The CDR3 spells CASTQGRGEQFF. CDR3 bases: TGTGCCAGCACCCAGGGTCGGGGTGAGCAGTTCTTC.

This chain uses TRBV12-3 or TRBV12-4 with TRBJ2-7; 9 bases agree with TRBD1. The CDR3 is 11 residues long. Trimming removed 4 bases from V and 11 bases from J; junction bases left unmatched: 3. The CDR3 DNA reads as TGTGCCAGCAGTTCCGGACAGGGGAAGTACTTC. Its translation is CASSSGQGKYF.